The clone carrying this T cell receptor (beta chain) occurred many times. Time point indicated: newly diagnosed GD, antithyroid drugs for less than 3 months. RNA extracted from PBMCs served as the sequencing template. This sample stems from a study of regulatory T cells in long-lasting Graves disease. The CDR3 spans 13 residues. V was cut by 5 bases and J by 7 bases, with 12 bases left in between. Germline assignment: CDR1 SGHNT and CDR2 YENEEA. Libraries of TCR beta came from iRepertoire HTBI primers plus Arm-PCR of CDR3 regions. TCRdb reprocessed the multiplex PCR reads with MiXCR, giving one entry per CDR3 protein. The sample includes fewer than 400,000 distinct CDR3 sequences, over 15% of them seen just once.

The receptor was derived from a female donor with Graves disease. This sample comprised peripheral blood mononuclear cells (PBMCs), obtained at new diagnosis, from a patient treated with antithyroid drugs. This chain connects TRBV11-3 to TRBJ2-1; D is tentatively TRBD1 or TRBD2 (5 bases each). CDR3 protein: CASSPPGTNEQFF. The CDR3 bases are TGTGCCAGCAGCCCCCCCGGGACGAATGAGCAGTTCTTC.